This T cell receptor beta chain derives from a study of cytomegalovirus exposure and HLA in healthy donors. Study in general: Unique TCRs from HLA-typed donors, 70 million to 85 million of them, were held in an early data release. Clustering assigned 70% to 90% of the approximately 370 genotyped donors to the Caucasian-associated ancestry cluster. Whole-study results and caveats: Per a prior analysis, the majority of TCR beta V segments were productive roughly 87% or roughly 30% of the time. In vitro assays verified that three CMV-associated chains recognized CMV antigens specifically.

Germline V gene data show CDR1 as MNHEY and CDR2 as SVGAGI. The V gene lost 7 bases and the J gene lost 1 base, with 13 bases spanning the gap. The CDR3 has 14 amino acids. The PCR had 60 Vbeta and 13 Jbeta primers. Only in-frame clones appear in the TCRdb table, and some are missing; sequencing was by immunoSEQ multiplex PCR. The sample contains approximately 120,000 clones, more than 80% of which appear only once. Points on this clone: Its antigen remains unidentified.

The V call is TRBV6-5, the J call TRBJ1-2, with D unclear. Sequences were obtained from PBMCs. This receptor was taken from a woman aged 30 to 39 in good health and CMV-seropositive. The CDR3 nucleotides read TGTGCCAGCACTACCCGTGGGCTTAACTATGGCTACACCTTC. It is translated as CASTTRGLNYGYTF.